This entry lists 21 T cell receptor beta chains sequenced from one sample in a study of blood T cell repertoires in COVID-19. The method was immunoSEQ multiplex PCR; TCRdb's version includes in-frame clones alone and lacks a portion of them. This table holds roughly 380,000 clones, almost 90% found once. The specimen sequenced was PBMCs or T cells enriched from blood (not recorded which). All receptors come from a woman aged 25 to 39 who had been exposed to COVID-19.

The chain carries TRBV14 and TRBJ2-1; D is perhaps TRBD1 (5 bases). Germline-derived CDR1 and CDR2 are SGHDN and FVKESK. Trimming cost V 4 bases and J 6 bases, with 13 bases left between them. The CDR3 totals 14 residues. CDR3 sequence (DNA): TGTGCCAGCAGCCCCAATAGGGGCATCAATGAGCAGTTCTTC. This sequence encodes CASSPNRGINEQFF.

This sequence joins TRBV6-5 and TRBJ2-7, with a weak D call TRBD2 (6 bases). Germline assignment: CDR1 MNHEY and CDR2 SVGAGI. The length of the CDR3 is 14 residues. The V and J ends lost 6 bases and 4 bases respectively, with 16 bases between them. This CDR3 reads CASRRHGGSYEQYF. The CDR3 DNA sequence: TGTGCCAGCAGACGCCACGGGGGATCTTACGAGCAGTACTTC.

The chain is built from TRBV6-5 and TRBJ2-3; D might be TRBD2 (6 bases). The CDR3 spans 14 residues. V gave up 7 bases and J gave up 5 bases, with 16 bases separating them. Per germline, CDR1 MNHEY and CDR2 SVGAGI. The CDR3 DNA reads TGTGCCAGCAAACCGGGACTTTGGGGAGATACGCAGTATTTT. Translated: CASKPGLWGDTQYF.

V is TRBV5-6 and J is TRBJ1-2; D perhaps matches TRBD1 (5 bases). Germline lookup yields CDR1 SGHDT and CDR2 YYEEEE. V shed 0 bases and J shed 8 bases, with 14 bases lying between them. The CDR3 spans 14 residues. CDR3 sequence: CASSLAGPSAGYTF. The CDR3 region has the DNA TGTGCCAGCAGCTTGGCAGGGCCCTCGGCGGGCTACACCTTC.

This clone showed up just a few times. This chain joins TRBV11-2 and TRBJ1-6; the match to TRBD1 covers 9 bases. V lost 2 bases to trimming and J lost 9 bases; unmatched junction nucleotides: 5. This CDR3 is 15 amino acids long. Germline V CDR1 and CDR2: SGHAT, FQNNGV. CDR3 in amino acids: CASSLRDRVGSPLHF. In DNA, the CDR3 is TGTGCCAGCAGCTTAAGGGACAGGGTGGGTTCACCCCTCCACTTT. The full variable domain, rest sourced from reference TRBV11-2 and TRBJ1-6, is EAGVAQSPRYKIIEKRQSVAFWCNPISGHATLYWYQQILGQGPKLLIQFQNNGVVDDSQLPKDRFSAERLKGVDSTLKIQPAKLEDSAVYLCASSLRDRVGSPLHFGNGTRLTVT.

With regard to this clone: The sample holds other DNA sequences that translate to the same CDR3. The V call is TRBV27, the J call TRBJ2-7; D ambiguous. The CDR3 totals 11 residues. Germline-derived CDR1 and CDR2 are MNHEY and SMNVEV (reference sequence). V was clipped by 4 bases and J by 1 base, with 2 bases between them. CDR3 DNA sequence: TGTGCCAGCAGTTCTTCCTACGAGCAGTACTTC. Encoded protein: CASSSSYEQYF.

The chain has TRBV27 and TRBJ1-2, with TRBD1 identical over 8 bases. Losses at the gene ends were 5 bases for V and 7 bases for J; bases not matched to a gene: 9. Germline lookup yields CDR1 MNHEY and CDR2 SMNVEV (reference sequence). This CDR3 comprises 14 residues. CDR3 in amino acids: CASSLTGGVRGYTF. The CDR3 region has the DNA TGTGCCAGCAGTCTTACAGGGGGTGTTCGTGGCTACACCTTC.

The CDR3 sequence: CASSLLGQATYEQYF. The CDR3 DNA sequence: TGTGCCAGCAGTTTACTTGGACAGGCGACCTACGAGCAGTACTTC. The chain combines TRBV27 with TRBJ2-7; 7 nucleotides line up with TRBD1. The V gene's germline CDR1 is MNHEY and CDR2 SMNVEV (reference sequence). With 2 bases clipped from V and 2 bases from J, the junction kept 6 bases outside the gene matches. The CDR3 has 15 amino acids.

V gene TRBV7-7 combines with J gene TRBJ2-7, with D possibly TRBD2 on 5 matching bases. The V gene lost 1 base and the J gene lost 0 bases, with 10 bases spanning the gap. CDR1 is SSHAT and CDR2 is FNYEAQ in the germline V gene (reference sequence). The CDR3 loop spans 15 amino acids. The CDR3 region has the DNA TGTGCCAGCAGCTTAGAGGGTGGGAGCTCCTACGAGCAGTACTTC. Residues: CASSLEGGSSYEQYF.

This sequence joins TRBV30 and TRBJ2-1; 9 bases fit TRBD2. Germline CDR1 is GTSNPN and CDR2 is SVGIG (reference sequence). The V segment lost 1 base and the J segment 7 bases; nucleotides outside the gene matches: 11. This CDR3 region has 16 residues. CDR3: CAWSDGTSSVLNEQFF. As DNA, the CDR3 is TGTGCCTGGAGTGATGGGACTAGCTCGGTCTTAAATGAGCAGTTCTTC.

Note on this clone: A read error may produce the germline difference seen at one junction end. The rearrangement links TRBV19 to TRBJ1-4; the match to TRBD1 covers 7 bases. This CDR3 comprises 15 residues. Germline CDR1 reads LNHDA; CDR2 reads SQIVND (reference sequence). The CDR3 sequence: CASRIGGVFGEKLFF. The CDR3 nucleotides read TGTGCCAGTAGAATAGGGGGCGTATTCGGTGAAAAACTGTTTTTT.

V usage is TRBV30 and J usage is TRBJ1-2; no definite D call. The CDR3 consists of 11 residues. Germline values: CDR1 GTSNPN, CDR2 SVGIG (reference sequence). The germline V and J ends were trimmed by 0 bases and 10 bases, with 9 bases remaining between them. In DNA, the CDR3 is TGTGCCTGGAGTGTAGGCGGCGACTACACCTTC. Protein product: CAWSVGGDYTF. The whole variable domain, filled in from reference TRBV30 and TRBJ1-2, reads SQTIHQWPATLVQPVGSPLSLECTVEGTSNPNLYWYRQAAGRGLQLLFYSVGIGQISSEVPQNLSASRPQDRQFILSSKKLLLSDSGFYLCAWSVGGDYTFGSGTRLTVV.

The rearrangement joins TRBV11-3 to TRBJ2-1; 9 bases line up with TRBD2. The J segment lost 4 bases and the V segment lost 1 base, leaving 5 bases of the junction unmatched. There are 16 residues in the CDR3. CDR1 and CDR2 from the germline V gene are SGHNT and YENEEA. In DNA form, the CDR3 reads TGTGCCAGCAGCTTAGGTCTGCTAGCGGGGTACAATGAGCAGTTCTTC. It yields the protein CASSLGLLAGYNEQFF.

V usage is TRBV18 and J usage is TRBJ2-1; tentative D call: TRBD2 (5 bases). V lost 2 bases and J lost 8, with 16 bases in between. The CDR3 is 15 residues long. Germline-derived CDR1 and CDR2 are KGHSH and LQKENI. The CDR3 region has the DNA TGTGCCAGCTCACCAAGAACGGGATCCTTCTATGAGCAGTTCTTC. This encodes CASSPRTGSFYEQFF.

The chain couples TRBV11-2 to TRBJ2-7; 7 nucleotides align to TRBD1. This CDR3 comprises 14 residues. In germline, CDR1 is SGHAT, CDR2 FQNNGV. V lost 1 base and J lost 6; bases outside the gene matches: 6. The CDR3 coding sequence is TGTGCCAGCAGCTTAGCCGGACAGGCTGTCGAGCAGTACTTC. It is translated as CASSLAGQAVEQYF.

The rearrangement uses TRBV6-5 and TRBJ2-1; 8 bases fit TRBD1. The CDR3 consists of 16 residues. V lost 8 bases, J lost 1 base, and 10 bases stayed unmatched. From germline, CDR1 is MNHEY and CDR2 SVGAGI. The CDR3 region has the DNA TGTGCCAGCTGTTGCCCGGGACAGGTTTCCTACAATGAGCAGTTCTTC. Translated: CASCCPGQVSYNEQFF.

This chain links TRBV14 with TRBJ1-3; unclear D gene. The germline V gene encodes CDR1 SGHDN and CDR2 FVKESK. V was trimmed by 0 bases and J by 1 base, leaving 13 bases between them. The CDR3 sequence is 17 residues long. The CDR3 sequence: CASSQDSAGGSGNTIYF. The CDR3 DNA follows: TGTGCCAGCAGCCAAGATTCGGCCGGAGGGTCTGGAAACACCATATATTTT.

The chain joins TRBV30 to TRBJ1-1; 8 nucleotides align to TRBD1. Germline CDR1 is GTSNPN and CDR2 is SVGIG (reference sequence). There are 13 residues in the CDR3. Trimming at V came to 3 bases and at J to 4 bases, leaving 4 bases not matched to a gene. CDR3 DNA sequence: TGTGCCTGGAGCCGACAGGGGCCCACTGAAGCTTTCTTT. Translating it yields CAWSRQGPTEAFF.

J is TRBJ2-7 and V is TRBV29-1, with TRBD2 as a possible D gene (6 bases). Trimming took off 5 bases at V and 0 bases at J, with 26 bases between the two ends. The length of the CDR3 is 18 residues. Germline loops: CDR1 SQVTM, CDR2 ANQGSEA. The CDR3 coding sequence is TGCAGCGTTCGCATGTTCCCGGGACTCCCATCAAGCTCCTACGAGCAGTACTTC. Translated, it gives CSVRMFPGLPSSSYEQYF.

The CDR3: CASSESLATDTQYF. The DNA of the CDR3 is TGTGCCAGCAGTGAATCCCTAGCTACAGATACGCAGTATTTT. The V and J genes are TRBV25-1 and TRBJ2-3, with a tentative D call TRBD2 (5 bases). From germline, CDR1 is MGHDK and CDR2 SYGVNS. The V gene lost 1 base and the J gene lost 3 bases, with 8 bases spanning the gap. The CDR3 is 14 amino acids.

The chain uses TRBV7-3 and TRBJ2-7; TRBD2 agrees at 7 bases. This CDR3 is built from 14 residues. The germline V gene encodes CDR1 SGHTA and CDR2 FQGTGA. V lost 4 bases and J lost 4; bases outside the gene matches: 7. CDR3 region: CASSSAGEGYEQYF. CDR3 nucleotide sequence: TGTGCCAGCAGCTCGGCGGGAGAGGGATACGAGCAGTACTTC.